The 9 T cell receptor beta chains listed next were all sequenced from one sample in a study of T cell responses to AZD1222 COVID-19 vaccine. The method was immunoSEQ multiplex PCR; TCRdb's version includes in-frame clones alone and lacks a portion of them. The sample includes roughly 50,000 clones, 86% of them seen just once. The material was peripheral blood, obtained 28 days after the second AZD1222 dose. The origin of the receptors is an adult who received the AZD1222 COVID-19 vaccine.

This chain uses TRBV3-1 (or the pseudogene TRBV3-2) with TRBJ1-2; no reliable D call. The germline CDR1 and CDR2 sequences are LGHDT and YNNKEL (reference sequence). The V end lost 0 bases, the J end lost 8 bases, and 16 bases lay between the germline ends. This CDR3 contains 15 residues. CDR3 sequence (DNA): TGTGCCAGCAGCCAAGACACCACTGCGTCTGGGGGCTACACCTTC. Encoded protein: CASSQDTTASGGYTF.

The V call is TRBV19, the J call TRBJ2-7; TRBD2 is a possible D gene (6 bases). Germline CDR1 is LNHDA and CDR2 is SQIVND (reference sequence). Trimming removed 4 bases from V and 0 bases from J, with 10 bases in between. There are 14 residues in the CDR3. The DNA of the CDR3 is TGTGCCAGTAGTAGGGCTAGCGTCTCCTACGAGCAGTACTTC. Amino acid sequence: CASSRASVSYEQYF. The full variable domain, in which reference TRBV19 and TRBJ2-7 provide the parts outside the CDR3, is DGGITQSPKYLFRKEGQNVTLSCEQNLNHDAMYWYRQDPGQGLRLIYYSQIVNDFQKGDIAEGYSVSREKKESFPLTVTSAQKNPTAFYLCASSRASVSYEQYFGPGTRLTVT.

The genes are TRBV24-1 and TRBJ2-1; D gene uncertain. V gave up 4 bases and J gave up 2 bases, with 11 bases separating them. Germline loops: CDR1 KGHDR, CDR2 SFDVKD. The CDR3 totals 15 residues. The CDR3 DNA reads TGTGCCACCAGTGACGGTAACCCCCCCTACAATGAGCAGTTCTTC. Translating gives CATSDGNPPYNEQFF.

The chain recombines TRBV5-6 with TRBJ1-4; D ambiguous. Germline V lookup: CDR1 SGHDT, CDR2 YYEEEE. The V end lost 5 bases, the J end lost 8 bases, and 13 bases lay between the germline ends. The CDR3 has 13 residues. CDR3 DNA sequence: TGTGCCAGCAGTTTTTCTGATTTGGAAAAACTGTTTTTT. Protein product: CASSFSDLEKLFF.

The CDR3 loop is CASSPLSAGSYEQYF. CDR3 sequence (DNA): TGTGCCAGTAGCCCCTTATCGGCAGGTTCCTACGAGCAGTACTTC. The chain is built from TRBV19 and TRBJ2-7; D is unresolved. The CDR3 length is 15 residues. V was cut by 6 bases and J by 1 base, with 16 bases left in between. CDR1 and CDR2 (germline): LNHDA, SQIVND (reference sequence).

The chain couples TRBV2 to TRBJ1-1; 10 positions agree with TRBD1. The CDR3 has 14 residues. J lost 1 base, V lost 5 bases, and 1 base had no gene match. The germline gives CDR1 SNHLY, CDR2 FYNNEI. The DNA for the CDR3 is TGTGCCAGCAGTCGACAGGGGGCGAACACTGAAGCTTTCTTT. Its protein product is CASSRQGANTEAFF.

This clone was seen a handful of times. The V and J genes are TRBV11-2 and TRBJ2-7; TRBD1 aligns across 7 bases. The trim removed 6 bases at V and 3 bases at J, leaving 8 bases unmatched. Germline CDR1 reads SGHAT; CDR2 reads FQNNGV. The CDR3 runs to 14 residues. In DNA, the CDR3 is TGTGCCAGCAGTCTACAGGGGATGAGCTACGAGCAGTACTTC. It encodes CASSLQGMSYEQYF. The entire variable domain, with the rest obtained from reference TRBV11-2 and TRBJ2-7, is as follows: EAGVAQSPRYKIIEKRQSVAFWCNPISGHATLYWYQQILGQGPKLLIQFQNNGVVDDSQLPKDRFSAERLKGVDSTLKIQPAKLEDSAVYLCASSLQGMSYEQYFGPGTRLTVT.

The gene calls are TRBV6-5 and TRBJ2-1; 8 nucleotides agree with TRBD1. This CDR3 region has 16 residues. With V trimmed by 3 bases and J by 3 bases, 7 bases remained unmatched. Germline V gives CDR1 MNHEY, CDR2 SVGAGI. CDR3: CASSYQGATLYNEQFF. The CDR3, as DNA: TGTGCCAGCAGTTATCAGGGGGCTACCCTCTACAATGAGCAGTTCTTC.

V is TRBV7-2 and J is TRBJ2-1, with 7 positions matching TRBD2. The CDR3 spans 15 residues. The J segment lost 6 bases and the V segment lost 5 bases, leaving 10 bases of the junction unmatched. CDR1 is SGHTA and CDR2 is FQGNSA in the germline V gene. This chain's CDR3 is CASSTPQRDGNEQFF. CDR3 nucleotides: TGTGCCAGCAGCACCCCCCAGCGGGATGGCAATGAGCAGTTCTTC.